This entry concerns a single TCR beta chain. In this sample, this clonotype turned up once. What antigen it recognizes has not been identified. Sequence at one end of the junction differs from germline and may be a read error. The instrument given in TCRdb is Illumina HiSeq 2500. Quantitative 5'-RACE with molecular barcodes was the method used to prepare the TCR beta libraries. As for the original processing: A new computational method, built on a probabilistic model of VDJ rearrangement, was used to identify disease-linked TCR variants. TCRdb itself trimmed the public reads at Q25 with fastp, ran MiXCR and retained productive beta chains. Every distinct CDR3 protein forms one entry, paired with its most common genes and DNA. The V and J calls reflect TCRdb's pipeline rather than the authors' work. A total of 180,000 or so distinct CDR3 sequences appear in this sample, roughly 11% of them only once. The top ten hold almost 30% of the sample.

The sample belongs to a study of CD8 T cells in ankylosing spondylitis (TCRdb year 2017). With regard to the full study: The study profiled T cell receptor beta repertoires in healthy donors and ankylosing spondylitis patients to find disease-linked TCR variants. Peripheral blood samples were taken, and synovial fluid was additionally collected from ankylosing spondylitis patients. In total, the full study cohort was made up of 85 to 140 healthy donors and about two dozen ankylosing spondylitis patients. Study-level results and caveats: The disease-linked clones showed a CD8+ phenotype and occurred at relatively low frequencies in peripheral blood. Some of the motif variants had been reported before in the synovial fluid and blood of reactive arthritis patients, a finding that suggests common disease-initiation mechanisms. A TCR beta motif of about eight highly homologous amino acid variants appeared characteristic of blood from ankylosing spondylitis patients. According to the report, matched synovial fluid samples from ankylosing spondylitis patients were significantly enriched for the disease-linked clones.

The germline V gene encodes CDR1 SEHNR and CDR2 FQNEAQ (reference sequence). The CDR3 spans 16 residues, from the cysteine through the phenylalanine. The CDR3 DNA has 48 bases and is translated from base 1. The sequence links TRBV7-9 to TRBJ1-3; a confident D gene designation cannot be given. The sequenced sample was blood, either unsorted or a sorted T cell fraction (not recorded which). This clonotype originated in a male donor with ankylosing spondylitis or in good health (not recorded which). The CDR3: CAISLETGYIGNTIYF. The DNA is TGTGCCATCAGCTTAGAGACGGGATATATTGGAAACACCATATATTTT.